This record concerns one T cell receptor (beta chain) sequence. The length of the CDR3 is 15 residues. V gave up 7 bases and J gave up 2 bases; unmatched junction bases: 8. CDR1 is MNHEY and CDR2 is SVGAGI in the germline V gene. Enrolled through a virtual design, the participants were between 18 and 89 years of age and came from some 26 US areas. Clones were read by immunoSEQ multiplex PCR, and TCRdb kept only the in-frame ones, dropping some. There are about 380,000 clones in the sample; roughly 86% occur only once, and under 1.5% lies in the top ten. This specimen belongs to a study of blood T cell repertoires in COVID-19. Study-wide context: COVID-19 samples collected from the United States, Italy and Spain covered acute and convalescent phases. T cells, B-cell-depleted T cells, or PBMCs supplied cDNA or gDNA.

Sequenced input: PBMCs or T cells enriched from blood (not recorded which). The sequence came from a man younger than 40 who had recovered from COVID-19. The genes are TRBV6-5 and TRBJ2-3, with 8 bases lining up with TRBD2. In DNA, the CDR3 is TGTGCCAGCAACGAGCGGGGGACGTTCACAGATACGCAGTATTTT. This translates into CASNERGTFTDTQYF.